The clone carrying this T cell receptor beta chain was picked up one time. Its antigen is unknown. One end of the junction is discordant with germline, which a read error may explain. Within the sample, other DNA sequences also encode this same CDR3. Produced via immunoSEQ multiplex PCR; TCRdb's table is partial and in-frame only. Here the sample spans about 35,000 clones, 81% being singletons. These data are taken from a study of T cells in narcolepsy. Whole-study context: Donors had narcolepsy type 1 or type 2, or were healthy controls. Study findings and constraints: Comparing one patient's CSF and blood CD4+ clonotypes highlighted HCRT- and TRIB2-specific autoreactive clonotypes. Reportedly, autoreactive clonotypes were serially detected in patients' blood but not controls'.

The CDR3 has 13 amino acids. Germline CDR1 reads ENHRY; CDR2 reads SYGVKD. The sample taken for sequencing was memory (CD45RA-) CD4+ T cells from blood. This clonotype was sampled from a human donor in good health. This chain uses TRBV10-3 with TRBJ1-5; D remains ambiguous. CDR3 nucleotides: TGCGCCATCAGTGAGAAACAGAATCAGCCCCAGCATTTT. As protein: CAISEKQNQPQHF.